This TCR beta chain was obtained from a study of T cells in Graves' hyperthyroidism and ophthalmopathy. At the level of the study: Peripheral blood was collected at initial diagnosis, before any treatment. Study-wide points: Blood also carried most thyroid clonotypes expanded above 0.001.

Amplified regions were TCR beta CDR3 sequences from RNA transcripts. The TCR CDR3 first-round RT-PCR relied on the HTBI primer set. TCRdb re-called the multiplex PCR reads through MiXCR, storing one row per CDR3 protein. The sample has about 350,000 distinct CDR3 sequences, approximately 13% seen once. V was shortened by 2 bases and J by 0 bases, with 8 bases between the two germline ends. The germline V gene encodes CDR1 LGHDT and CDR2 YNNKEL (reference sequence). This CDR3 region has 15 residues. Patients aged 18 to 65 had newly diagnosed hyperthyroidism lasting under 2 months. PBMCs were derived from more than 8 ml fresh peripheral blood. In this sample, this clonotype turned up a few times. What it binds is unknown.

Material: blood. The sequence was collected from a woman in her thirties with Graves' hyperthyroidism. The V call is TRBV3-1, the J call TRBJ1-3; unclear D gene. This CDR3 is CASSQTTASGNTIYF. In DNA form, the CDR3 reads TGTGCCAGCAGCCAAACAACAGCCTCTGGAAACACCATATATTTT.